This is a list of T cell receptor beta chains from one sample in a study of regulatory T cells in long-lasting Graves disease. TCRdb analysed the multiplex PCR reads with MiXCR anew, one entry per CDR3 protein. The top ten hold under 55% of the sample, which has about 660,000 distinct CDR3 sequences, about 30% seen once. The sample here was peripheral blood mononuclear cells (PBMCs), taken when the disease was refractory, from a patient treated with antithyroid drugs. The receptors were sampled from a female donor with Graves disease. Each CDR3 is given with its conserved first and last residue. D genes are given only for firm matches. Size values are once, few and many counts, or a class for expanded clones, and some rows have none.

CDR3 DNA: TGCAGCGTTGAGGGACAGGGTCGAGAGACCCAGTACTTC
CDR3 protein: CSVEGQGRETQYF
J gene: TRBJ2-5
CDR3 length: 13
clone size: many
D gene: TRBD1
V gene: TRBV29-1

CDR3 DNA: TGTGCCAGCAGTTTGATCGAGAGTTTCGCGAACACCGGGGAGCTGTTTTTT
CDR3 protein: CASSLIESFANTGELFF
J gene: TRBJ2-2
CDR3 length: 17
clone size: -
D gene: -
V gene: TRBV27

CDR3 DNA: TGTGCCTGGGATGGGGCCGGGGTAGCTGAAAAACTGTTTTTT
CDR3 protein: CAWDGAGVAEKLFF
J gene: TRBJ1-4
CDR3 length: 14
clone size: -
D gene: -
V gene: TRBV30

CDR3 DNA: TGTGCCTGGAGTGTAATGTCGGCGCGTAGGAACAATGAGCAGTTCTTC
CDR3 protein: CAWSVMSARRNNEQFF
J gene: TRBJ2-1
CDR3 length: 16
clone size: -
D gene: -
V gene: TRBV30

CDR3 DNA: TGTGCCAGCAGTGACCGACAGGCGGGCCCAGTCCACGAGCAGTACTTC
CDR3 protein: CASSDRQAGPVHEQYF
J gene: TRBJ2-7
CDR3 length: 16
clone size: -
D gene: -
V gene: TRBV2

CDR3 DNA: TGTGCCAGCAGTCAGATCTACAATGAGCAGTTCTTC
CDR3 protein: CASSQIYNEQFF
J gene: TRBJ2-1
CDR3 length: 12
clone size: -
D gene: -
V gene: TRBV12-3/TRBV12-4

CDR3 DNA: TGTGCCAGCAGCCAAGAAACAGGGAGGTGGGTTGAAGCTTTCTTT
CDR3 protein: CASSQETGRWVEAFF
J gene: TRBJ1-1
CDR3 length: 15
clone size: -
D gene: -
V gene: TRBV3-1

CDR3 DNA: TGTGCCAGCAGCCAAGATCCCTTTCAGCCCCAGCATTTT
CDR3 protein: CASSQDPFQPQHF
J gene: TRBJ1-5
CDR3 length: 13
clone size: -
D gene: -
V gene: TRBV3-1

CDR3 DNA: TGTGCCAGCAGTTTAGGGACTAGCGGGAGTTCGAAGGCATGGTACCAAGAGACCCAGTACTTC
CDR3 protein: CASSLGTSGSSKAWYQETQYF
J gene: TRBJ2-5
CDR3 length: 21
clone size: many
D gene: TRBD2
V gene: TRBV28

CDR3 DNA: TGTGCCATCGGGGGGGGCATTAATGGCTACACCTTC
CDR3 protein: CAIGGGINGYTF
J gene: TRBJ1-2
CDR3 length: 12
clone size: many
D gene: -
V gene: TRBV27

CDR3 DNA: TGCAGTGCCAAGGGACAGGGATTCATCGAGCAGTACTTC
CDR3 protein: CSAKGQGFIEQYF
J gene: TRBJ2-7
CDR3 length: 13
clone size: few
D gene: TRBD1
V gene: TRBV20-1

CDR3 DNA: TGCAGTGCTCGAACAGAATACGGCAATCAGCCCCAGCATTTT
CDR3 protein: CSARTEYGNQPQHF
J gene: TRBJ1-5
CDR3 length: 14
clone size: -
D gene: -
V gene: TRBV20-1

CDR3 DNA: TGTGCCAGCATGAGCCCCCGGGGAGCAACTAATGAAAAACTGTTTTTT
CDR3 protein: CASMSPRGATNEKLFF
J gene: TRBJ1-4
CDR3 length: 16
clone size: few
D gene: -
V gene: TRBV12-3/TRBV12-4

CDR3 DNA: TGTGCCAGCAGTTTATCTCTGGGACAGGGTGAGGAGTATGGCTACACCTTC
CDR3 protein: CASSLSLGQGEEYGYTF
J gene: TRBJ1-2
CDR3 length: 17
clone size: -
D gene: TRBD1
V gene: TRBV27

CDR3 DNA: TGCAGTGCAGATTCCCCCGGGACAGGGAGCTACGAGCAGTACTTC
CDR3 protein: CSADSPGTGSYEQYF
J gene: TRBJ2-7
CDR3 length: 15
clone size: -
D gene: TRBD1
V gene: TRBV20-1

CDR3 DNA: TGCGCCAGCAGCTCGTGGGGGACAGGTGCGTTGGGGAACTATGGCTACACCTTC
CDR3 protein: CASSSWGTGALGNYGYTF
J gene: TRBJ1-2
CDR3 length: 18
clone size: -
D gene: TRBD1
V gene: TRBV5-1

CDR3 DNA: TGCAGTGCTAGTAGTAGGGGCCATAATTCACCCCTCCACTTT
CDR3 protein: CSASSRGHNSPLHF
J gene: TRBJ1-6
CDR3 length: 14
clone size: -
D gene: -
V gene: TRBV20-1

CDR3 DNA: TGCGCCAGCAGCCAAGGTCCGGTTAGCGGGAGGGCCTATGCCGACGAGCAGTACTTC
CDR3 protein: CASSQGPVSGRAYADEQYF
J gene: TRBJ2-7
CDR3 length: 19
clone size: -
D gene: TRBD2
V gene: TRBV4-1

CDR3 DNA: TGCGCCAGCAGTGAACTAGCGGGAAGGAACGAGCAGTACTTC
CDR3 protein: CASSELAGRNEQYF
J gene: TRBJ2-7
CDR3 length: 14
clone size: once
D gene: TRBD2
V gene: TRBV10-1

CDR3 DNA: TGCAGTGCTAGGGAGACAGGGGAATCCTATGGCTACACCTTC
CDR3 protein: CSARETGESYGYTF
J gene: TRBJ1-2
CDR3 length: 14
clone size: -
D gene: TRBD1
V gene: TRBV20-1

CDR3 DNA: TGTGCCAGCACCGTACAGGGGGCATCGGGCACTAAAGCTTTCTTT
CDR3 protein: CASTVQGASGTKAFF
J gene: TRBJ1-1
CDR3 length: 15
clone size: few
D gene: TRBD1
V gene: TRBV11-2

CDR3 DNA: TGTGCCAGCAGCCCGGGACTTGGGAGCACAGATACGCAGTATTTT
CDR3 protein: CASSPGLGSTDTQYF
J gene: TRBJ2-3
CDR3 length: 15
clone size: -
D gene: -
V gene: TRBV11-2

CDR3 DNA: TGCAGTGCCAGGGAGGACAACAGGGCTGGGGAAAAACTGTTTTTT
CDR3 protein: CSAREDNRAGEKLFF
J gene: TRBJ1-4
CDR3 length: 15
clone size: -
D gene: -
V gene: TRBV20-1

CDR3 DNA: TGTGCTAGTGGTTTGCCCGGGGAAGGGGGGAACACTGAAGCTTTCTTT
CDR3 protein: CASGLPGEGGNTEAFF
J gene: TRBJ1-1
CDR3 length: 16
clone size: few
D gene: -
V gene: TRBV12-5

CDR3 DNA: TGTGCCAGTAGTGGGCGTGAAGGGAATTCACCCCTCCACTTT
CDR3 protein: CASSGREGNSPLHF
J gene: TRBJ1-6
CDR3 length: 14
clone size: few
D gene: -
V gene: TRBV19

CDR3 DNA: TGCAGTGCCCGTTGGGGGGGAGAGACCCAGTACTTC
CDR3 protein: CSARWGGETQYF
J gene: TRBJ2-5
CDR3 length: 12
clone size: -
D gene: TRBD2
V gene: TRBV20-1

CDR3 DNA: TGTGCCAGCAGCTTCGACACAAACTATGGCTACACCTTC
CDR3 protein: CASSFDTNYGYTF
J gene: TRBJ1-2
CDR3 length: 13
clone size: -
D gene: -
V gene: TRBV6-1

CDR3 DNA: TGCAGTGCTAGAAAAGGAAGAACGGGCCTTGAAGCTTTCTTT
CDR3 protein: CSARKGRTGLEAFF
J gene: TRBJ1-1
CDR3 length: 14
clone size: -
D gene: -
V gene: TRBV20-1

CDR3 DNA: TGTGCCAGCGCTGGGGGGGGGATAGGTTACAATGAGCAGTTCTTC
CDR3 protein: CASAGGGIGYNEQFF
J gene: TRBJ2-1
CDR3 length: 15
clone size: -
D gene: TRBD2
V gene: TRBV28

CDR3 DNA: TGTGCCAGCAGTTTATTCAGGGGGGCTAATGAAGCTTTCTTT
CDR3 protein: CASSLFRGANEAFF
J gene: TRBJ1-1
CDR3 length: 14
clone size: -
D gene: TRBD1
V gene: TRBV28

CDR3 DNA: TGTGCCATTCTGGGGGACAGGAGTCAGCCCCAGCATTTT
CDR3 protein: CAILGDRSQPQHF
J gene: TRBJ1-5
CDR3 length: 13
clone size: few
D gene: TRBD1
V gene: TRBV6-1

CDR3 DNA: TGCGCCAGCAGCCAAGAGAAGGGGTTAACTGAAGCTTTCTTT
CDR3 protein: CASSQEKGLTEAFF
J gene: TRBJ1-1
CDR3 length: 14
clone size: -
D gene: -
V gene: TRBV4-1

CDR3 DNA: TGTGCCAGCAGCAGGGGACAGGGGGACTATGGCTACACCTTC
CDR3 protein: CASSRGQGDYGYTF
J gene: TRBJ1-2
CDR3 length: 14
clone size: -
D gene: TRBD1
V gene: TRBV5-6

CDR3 DNA: TGTGCCAGCAGTGAACGAGCAGGGGGGAATTCACCCCTCCACTTT
CDR3 protein: CASSERAGGNSPLHF
J gene: TRBJ1-6
CDR3 length: 15
clone size: few
D gene: TRBD1
V gene: TRBV6-1

CDR3 DNA: TGTGCCAGCAGAACAGGGACCGAAAGGGGAGCTTTCTTT
CDR3 protein: CASRTGTERGAFF
J gene: TRBJ1-1
CDR3 length: 13
clone size: -
D gene: -
V gene: TRBV12-3/TRBV12-4

CDR3 DNA: TGCGCCAGCAGCTCGGGGGCTGGGACTGAAGCTTTCTTT
CDR3 protein: CASSSGAGTEAFF
J gene: TRBJ1-1
CDR3 length: 13
clone size: few
D gene: -
V gene: TRBV5-1

CDR3 DNA: TGTGCCAGCAGTCGGGACGGTTCTACTGAAGCTTTCTTT
CDR3 protein: CASSRDGSTEAFF
J gene: TRBJ1-1
CDR3 length: 13
clone size: many
D gene: -
V gene: TRBV6-1

CDR3 DNA: TGTGCCAGCAGTCCCGGGTCTCCGGCCCAGCATTTT
CDR3 protein: CASSPGSPAQHF
J gene: TRBJ1-5
CDR3 length: 12
clone size: -
D gene: -
V gene: TRBV6-1

CDR3 DNA: TGTGCCAGCAAGACACTGGCGACCGGGGAGCTGTTTTTT
CDR3 protein: CASKTLATGELFF
J gene: TRBJ2-2
CDR3 length: 13
clone size: many
D gene: -
V gene: TRBV12-3/TRBV12-4

CDR3 DNA: TGTGCCAGCAGGCGACAGGAGAATTCACCCCTCCACTTT
CDR3 protein: CASRRQENSPLHF
J gene: TRBJ1-6
CDR3 length: 13
clone size: many
D gene: -
V gene: TRBV28

CDR3 DNA: TGCAGTGCTACCAGGACAGCCGCCCTAGATCACAATGAGCAGTTCTTC
CDR3 protein: CSATRTAALDHNEQFF
J gene: TRBJ2-1
CDR3 length: 16
clone size: -
D gene: -
V gene: TRBV20-1

CDR3 DNA: TGTGCCATCAGTGAAACAGGGGGCGGTCGGGAGACCCAGTACTTC
CDR3 protein: CAISETGGGRETQYF
J gene: TRBJ2-5
CDR3 length: 15
clone size: few
D gene: TRBD1
V gene: TRBV10-3

CDR3 DNA: TGCGCCAGCAGCTTGATGGCGGCAGTCCCTACCCGGCGACAGACCCAGTACTTC
CDR3 protein: CASSLMAAVPTRRQTQYF
J gene: TRBJ2-5
CDR3 length: 18
clone size: -
D gene: -
V gene: TRBV5-1

CDR3 DNA: TGTGCCAGCAGTTACAGACAGGAAGGTCAGCCCCAGCATTTT
CDR3 protein: CASSYRQEGQPQHF
J gene: TRBJ1-5
CDR3 length: 14
clone size: few
D gene: -
V gene: TRBV6-5

CDR3 DNA: TGCAGCAAAACTCGGGGGGAGACCCAGTACTTC
CDR3 protein: CSKTRGETQYF
J gene: TRBJ2-5
CDR3 length: 11
clone size: many
D gene: -
V gene: TRBV29-1

CDR3 DNA: TGCAGCGTTGAAGATCCCCTCGGGGTACGCGAGCAGTACTTC
CDR3 protein: CSVEDPLGVREQYF
J gene: TRBJ2-7
CDR3 length: 14
clone size: once
D gene: -
V gene: TRBV29-1

CDR3 DNA: TGTGCCAGCAGCCGGGACGGTTACAATGAGCAGTTCTTC
CDR3 protein: CASSRDGYNEQFF
J gene: TRBJ2-1
CDR3 length: 13
clone size: -
D gene: -
V gene: TRBV6-1

CDR3 DNA: TGTGCCTGGAGTAGACTCGGGCTTAACTATGGCTACACCTTC
CDR3 protein: CAWSRLGLNYGYTF
J gene: TRBJ1-2
CDR3 length: 14
clone size: -
D gene: -
V gene: TRBV30

CDR3 DNA: TGTGCCAGCAGCCCAGGGCCAGGGGTCCTACCAAATTCACCCCTCCACTTT
CDR3 protein: CASSPGPGVLPNSPLHF
J gene: TRBJ1-6
CDR3 length: 17
clone size: -
D gene: -
V gene: TRBV9

CDR3 DNA: TGTGCCAGCAGCTCTTCCCACATGTACACTGAAGCTTTCTTT
CDR3 protein: CASSSSHMYTEAFF
J gene: TRBJ1-1
CDR3 length: 14
clone size: -
D gene: -
V gene: TRBV7-6